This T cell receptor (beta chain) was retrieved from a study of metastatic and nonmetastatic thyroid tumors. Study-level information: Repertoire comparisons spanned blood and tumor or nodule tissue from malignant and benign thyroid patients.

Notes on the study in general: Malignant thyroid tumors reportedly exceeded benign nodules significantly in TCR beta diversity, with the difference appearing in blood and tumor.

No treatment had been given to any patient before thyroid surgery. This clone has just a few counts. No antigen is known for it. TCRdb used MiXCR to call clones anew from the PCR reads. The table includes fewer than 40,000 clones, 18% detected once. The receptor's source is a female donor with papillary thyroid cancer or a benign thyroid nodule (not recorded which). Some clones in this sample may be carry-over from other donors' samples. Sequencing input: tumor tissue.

The CDR3 sequence: CAVGRGAYEQYF. The CDR3 DNA is TGTGCCGTGGGCAGGGGAGCCTACGAGCAGTACTTC. This sequence joins TRBV6-1 and TRBJ2-7; tentatively, D is TRBD1 (6 bases). The CDR3 runs to 12 residues. Trimming shortened V by 11 bases and J by 2 bases, and 13 bases separated the two germline ends. Germline CDR1 MNHNS, CDR2 SASEGT.